This is a list of T cell receptor beta chains from one sample in a study of blood T cells in healthy people across ages. TCRdb re-called the 5' RACE reads with MiXCR, one entry per CDR3 protein. The data show around 940,000 distinct CDR3 sequences, with 51% seen just once and 20% to 25% held by the top ten. The sequencing input was blood. The receptors were sampled from a woman aged 55-70 years in good health. Each CDR3 is given with its conserved first and last residue. Fields, in order: clone size, V gene, D gene, J gene, CDR3 length, CDR3 protein, CDR3 DNA. A D gene is named only where the DNA matches it firmly. Clone size is given for some rows only: seen once, a few or many times, or a class if the clone is expanded.

clone_size: many
v_call: TRBV29-1
d_call: NA
j_call: TRBJ2-5
cdr3_length: 11
cdr3_aa: CSGGPQETQYF
cdr3_nt: TGCAGCGGCGGACCCCAAGAGACCCAGTACTTC

clone_size: NA
v_call: TRBV6-1
d_call: NA
j_call: TRBJ2-5
cdr3_length: 14
cdr3_aa: CASSERAVGETQYF
cdr3_nt: TGTGCCAGCAGCGAAAGAGCGGTAGGAGAGACCCAGTACTTC

clone_size: NA
v_call: TRBV21-1
d_call: NA
j_call: TRBJ1-2
cdr3_length: 15
cdr3_aa: CASSKKTGSNYGYTF
cdr3_nt: TGTGCCAGCAGCAAAAAGACAGGGTCTAACTATGGCTACACCTTC

clone_size: few
v_call: TRBV6-5
d_call: TRBD2
j_call: TRBJ2-5
cdr3_length: 13
cdr3_aa: CASCLAAGETQYF
cdr3_nt: TGTGCCAGCTGCCTAGCGGCCGGGGAGACCCAGTACTTC

clone_size: NA
v_call: TRBV7-9
d_call: TRBD2
j_call: TRBJ2-1
cdr3_length: 16
cdr3_aa: CASSFRLAGELETQFF
cdr3_nt: TGTGCCAGCAGCTTCAGACTAGCGGGAGAACTAGAGACCCAGTTCTTC

clone_size: NA
v_call: TRBV18
d_call: TRBD2
j_call: TRBJ2-3
cdr3_length: 15
cdr3_aa: CASSRRTSGRDTQYF
cdr3_nt: TGTGCCAGCTCCCGACGGACTAGCGGGAGAGATACGCAGTATTTT

clone_size: NA
v_call: TRBV9
d_call: TRBD1
j_call: TRBJ1-2
cdr3_length: 14
cdr3_aa: CASTNLQGASGYTF
cdr3_nt: TGTGCCAGCACCAACTTACAGGGGGCGAGTGGCTACACCTTC

clone_size: NA
v_call: TRBV25-1
d_call: NA
j_call: TRBJ1-2
cdr3_length: 13
cdr3_aa: CASSEYRNYGYTF
cdr3_nt: TGTGCCAGCAGTGAGTACAGAAACTATGGCTACACCTTC

clone_size: few
v_call: TRBV14
d_call: TRBD1
j_call: TRBJ1-4
cdr3_length: 17
cdr3_aa: CASSQGDRGAENEKLFF
cdr3_nt: TGTGCCAGCAGCCAAGGGGACAGGGGGGCCGAGAATGAAAAACTGTTTTTT

clone_size: NA
v_call: TRBV2
d_call: TRBD2
j_call: TRBJ2-3
cdr3_length: 17
cdr3_aa: CASSLLGLAGGGDTQYF
cdr3_nt: TGTGCCAGCAGTCTCCTCGGACTAGCGGGAGGAGGAGATACGCAGTATTTT

clone_size: few
v_call: TRBV29-1
d_call: NA
j_call: TRBJ2-7
cdr3_length: 12
cdr3_aa: CSVTKTSGEQYF
cdr3_nt: TGCAGCGTGACCAAGACCTCTGGGGAGCAGTACTTC